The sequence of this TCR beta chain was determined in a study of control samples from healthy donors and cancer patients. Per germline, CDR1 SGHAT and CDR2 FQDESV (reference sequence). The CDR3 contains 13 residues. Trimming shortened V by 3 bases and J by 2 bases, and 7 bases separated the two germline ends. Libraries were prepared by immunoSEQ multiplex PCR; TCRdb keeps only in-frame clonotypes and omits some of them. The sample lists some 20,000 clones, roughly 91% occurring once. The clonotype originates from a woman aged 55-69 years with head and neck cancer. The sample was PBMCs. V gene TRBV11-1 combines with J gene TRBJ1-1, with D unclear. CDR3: CASSFTDNTEAFF. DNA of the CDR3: TGTGCCAGCAGCTTTACTGATAACACTGAAGCTTTCTTT.